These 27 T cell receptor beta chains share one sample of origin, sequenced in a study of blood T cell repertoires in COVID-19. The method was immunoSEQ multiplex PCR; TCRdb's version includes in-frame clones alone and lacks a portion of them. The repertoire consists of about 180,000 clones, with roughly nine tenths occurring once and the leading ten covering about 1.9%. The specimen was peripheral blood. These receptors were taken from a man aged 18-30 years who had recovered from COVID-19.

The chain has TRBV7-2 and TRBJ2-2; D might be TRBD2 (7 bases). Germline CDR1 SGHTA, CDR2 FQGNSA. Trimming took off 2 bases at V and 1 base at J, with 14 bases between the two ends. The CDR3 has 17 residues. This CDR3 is CASSLYPGGVNTGELFF. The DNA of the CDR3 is TGTGCCAGCAGCTTATACCCGGGGGGCGTGAACACCGGGGAGCTGTTTTTT.

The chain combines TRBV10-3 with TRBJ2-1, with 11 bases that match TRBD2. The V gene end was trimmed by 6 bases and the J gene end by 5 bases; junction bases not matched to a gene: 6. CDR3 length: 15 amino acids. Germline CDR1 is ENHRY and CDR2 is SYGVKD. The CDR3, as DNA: TGTGCCATCAGCCGTGGACTAGCGGGTGACAATGAGCAGTTCTTC. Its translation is CAISRGLAGDNEQFF.

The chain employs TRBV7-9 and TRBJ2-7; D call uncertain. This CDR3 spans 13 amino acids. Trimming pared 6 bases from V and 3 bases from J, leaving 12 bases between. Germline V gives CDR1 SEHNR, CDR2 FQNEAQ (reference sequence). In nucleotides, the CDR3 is TGTGCCAGCAGGCCCCTCGTCGGCTACGAGCAGTACTTC. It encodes CASRPLVGYEQYF.

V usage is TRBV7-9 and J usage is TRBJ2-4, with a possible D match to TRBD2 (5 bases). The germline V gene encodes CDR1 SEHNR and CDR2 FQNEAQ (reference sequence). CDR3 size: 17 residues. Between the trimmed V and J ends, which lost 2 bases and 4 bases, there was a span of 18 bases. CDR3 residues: CASSLLLDEGRKNIQYF. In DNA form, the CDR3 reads TGTGCCAGCAGCTTATTGCTTGACGAGGGCCGGAAAAACATTCAGTACTTC.

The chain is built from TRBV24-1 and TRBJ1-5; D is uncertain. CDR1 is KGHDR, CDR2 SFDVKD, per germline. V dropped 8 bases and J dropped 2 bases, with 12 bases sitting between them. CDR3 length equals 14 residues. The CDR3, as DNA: TGTGCCACCACGCCGGCGGCAGGCAATCAGCCCCAGCATTTT. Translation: CATTPAAGNQPQHF.

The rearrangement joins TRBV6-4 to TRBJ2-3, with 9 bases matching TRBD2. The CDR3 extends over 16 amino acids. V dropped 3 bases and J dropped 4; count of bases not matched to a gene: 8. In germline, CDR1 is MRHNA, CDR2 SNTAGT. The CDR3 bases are TGTGCCAGCAGTGATAATATAGCGGGAGATTCAGATACGCAGTATTTT. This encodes CASSDNIAGDSDTQYF.

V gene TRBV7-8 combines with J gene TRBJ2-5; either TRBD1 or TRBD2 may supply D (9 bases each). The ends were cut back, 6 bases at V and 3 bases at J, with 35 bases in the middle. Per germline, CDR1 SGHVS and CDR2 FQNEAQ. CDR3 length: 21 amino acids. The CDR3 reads CASRGDRVRGAGGKWEETQYF. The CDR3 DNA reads TGTGCCAGCAGGGGGGACAGGGTCCGCGGAGCGGGAGGCAAATGGGAAGAGACCCAGTACTTC.

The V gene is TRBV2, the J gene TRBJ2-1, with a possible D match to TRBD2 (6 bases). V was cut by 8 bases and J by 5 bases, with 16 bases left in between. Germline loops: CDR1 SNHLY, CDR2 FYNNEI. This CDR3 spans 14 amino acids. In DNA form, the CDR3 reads TGTGCCAGCGCATCTAGCGTGTCACACAATGAGCAGTTCTTC. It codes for CASASSVSHNEQFF. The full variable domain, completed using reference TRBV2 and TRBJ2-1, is EPEVTQTPSHQVTQMGQEVILRCVPISNHLYFYWYRQILGQKVEFLVSFYNNEISEKSEIFDDQFSVERPDGSNFTLKIRSTKLEDSAMYFCASASSVSHNEQFFGPGTRLTVL.

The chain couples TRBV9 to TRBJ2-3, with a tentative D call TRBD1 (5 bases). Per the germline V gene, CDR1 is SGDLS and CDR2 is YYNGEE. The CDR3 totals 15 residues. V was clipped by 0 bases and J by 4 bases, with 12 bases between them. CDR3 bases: TGTGCCAGCAGCGTAGGCAGGGCTGGCCCAGATACGCAGTATTTT. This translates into CASSVGRAGPDTQYF.

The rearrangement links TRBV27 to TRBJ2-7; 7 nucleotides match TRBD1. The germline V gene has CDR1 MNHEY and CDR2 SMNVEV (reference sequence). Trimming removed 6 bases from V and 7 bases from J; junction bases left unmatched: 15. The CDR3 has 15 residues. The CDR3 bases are TGTGCCAGCAGAACCTCCGGGACAGCCGTCTTGGAGCAGTACTTC. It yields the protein CASRTSGTAVLEQYF.

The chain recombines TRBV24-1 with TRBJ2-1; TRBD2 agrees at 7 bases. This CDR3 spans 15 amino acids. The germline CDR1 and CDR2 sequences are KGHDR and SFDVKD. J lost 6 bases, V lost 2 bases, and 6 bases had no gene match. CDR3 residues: CATSDWSGGFNEQFF. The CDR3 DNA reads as TGTGCCACCAGTGATTGGTCCGGGGGGTTCAATGAGCAGTTCTTC.

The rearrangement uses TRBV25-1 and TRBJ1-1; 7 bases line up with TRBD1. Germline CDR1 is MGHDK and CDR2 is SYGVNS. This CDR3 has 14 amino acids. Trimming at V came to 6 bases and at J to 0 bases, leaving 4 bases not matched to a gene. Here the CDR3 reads CASSPDRVNTEAFF. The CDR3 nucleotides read TGTGCCAGCAGCCCAGACAGGGTGAACACTGAAGCTTTCTTT.

The CDR3 nucleotides are TGTGCCTGGGGCCTCGAGGTCCATCAGCCCCAGCATTTT. Amino acids: CAWGLEVHQPQHF. V is TRBV30 and J is TRBJ1-5; D uncertain. The CDR3 length is 13 residues. Trimming cost V 5 bases and J 5 bases, with 13 bases left between them. Germline CDR1 is GTSNPN and CDR2 is SVGIG (reference sequence).

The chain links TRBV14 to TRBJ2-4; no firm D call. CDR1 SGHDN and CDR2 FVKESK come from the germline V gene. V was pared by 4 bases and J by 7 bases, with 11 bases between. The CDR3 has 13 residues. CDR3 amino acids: CASSPAAANIQYF. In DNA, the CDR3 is TGTGCCAGCAGCCCCGCGGCGGCCAACATTCAGTACTTC.

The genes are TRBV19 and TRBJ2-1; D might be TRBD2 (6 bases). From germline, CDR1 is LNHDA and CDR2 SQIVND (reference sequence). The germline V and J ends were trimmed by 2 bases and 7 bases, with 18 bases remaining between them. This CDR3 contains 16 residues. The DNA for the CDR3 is TGTGCCAGTAGTATAAGGCGGGACGCTTTGGGGAATGAGCAGTTCTTC. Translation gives CASSIRRDALGNEQFF.

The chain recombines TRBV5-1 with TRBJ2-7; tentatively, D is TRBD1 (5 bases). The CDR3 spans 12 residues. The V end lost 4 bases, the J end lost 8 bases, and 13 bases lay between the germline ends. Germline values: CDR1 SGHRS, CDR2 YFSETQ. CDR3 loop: CASSLEWGQQYF. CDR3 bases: TGCGCCAGCAGCCTGGAGTGGGGCCAGCAGTACTTC.

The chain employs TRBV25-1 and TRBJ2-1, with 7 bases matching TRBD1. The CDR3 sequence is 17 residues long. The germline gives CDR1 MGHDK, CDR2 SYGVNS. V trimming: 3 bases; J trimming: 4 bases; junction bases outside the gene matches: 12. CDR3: CASSDATPGGGYNEQFF. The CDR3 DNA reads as TGTGCCAGCAGTGATGCGACCCCAGGGGGTGGTTACAATGAGCAGTTCTTC.

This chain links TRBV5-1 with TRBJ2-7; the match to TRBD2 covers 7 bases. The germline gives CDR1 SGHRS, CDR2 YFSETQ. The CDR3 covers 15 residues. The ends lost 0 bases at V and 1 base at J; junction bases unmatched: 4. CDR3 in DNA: TGCGCCAGCAGCTTGGCGCGCGGGAGTTCCTACGAGCAGTACTTC. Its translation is CASSLARGSSYEQYF.

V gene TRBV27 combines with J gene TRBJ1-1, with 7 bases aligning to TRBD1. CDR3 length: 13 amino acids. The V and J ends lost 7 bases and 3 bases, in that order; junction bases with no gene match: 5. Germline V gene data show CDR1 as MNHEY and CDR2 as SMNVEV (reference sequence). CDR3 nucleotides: TGTGCCAGCACCTGGGGGACAGACACTGAAGCTTTCTTT. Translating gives CASTWGTDTEAFF.

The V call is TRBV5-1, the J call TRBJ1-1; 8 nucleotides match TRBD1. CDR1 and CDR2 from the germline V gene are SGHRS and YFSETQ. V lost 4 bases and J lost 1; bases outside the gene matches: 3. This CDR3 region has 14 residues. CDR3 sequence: CASSLGTGNTEAFF. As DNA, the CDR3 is TGCGCCAGCAGCCTCGGGACAGGGAACACTGAAGCTTTCTTT.

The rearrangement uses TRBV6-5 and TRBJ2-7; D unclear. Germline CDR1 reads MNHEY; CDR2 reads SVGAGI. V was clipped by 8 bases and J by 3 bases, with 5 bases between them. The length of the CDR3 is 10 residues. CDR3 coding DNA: TGTGCCAGCCTTATCTACGAGCAGTACTTC. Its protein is CASLIYEQYF.

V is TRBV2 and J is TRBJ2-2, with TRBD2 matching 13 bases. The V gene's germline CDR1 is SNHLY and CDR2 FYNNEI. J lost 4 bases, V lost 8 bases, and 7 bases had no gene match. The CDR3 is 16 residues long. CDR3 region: CASLGLAGVGTGELFF. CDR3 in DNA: TGTGCCAGCCTAGGACTAGCGGGAGTTGGCACCGGGGAGCTGTTTTTT. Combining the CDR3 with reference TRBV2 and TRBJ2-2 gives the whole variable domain EPEVTQTPSHQVTQMGQEVILRCVPISNHLYFYWYRQILGQKVEFLVSFYNNEISEKSEIFDDQFSVERPDGSNFTLKIRSTKLEDSAMYFCASLGLAGVGTGELFFGEGSRLTVL.

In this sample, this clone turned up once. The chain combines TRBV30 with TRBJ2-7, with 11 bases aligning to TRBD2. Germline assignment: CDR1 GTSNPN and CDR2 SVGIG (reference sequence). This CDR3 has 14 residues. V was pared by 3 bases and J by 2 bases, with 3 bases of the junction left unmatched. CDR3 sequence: CAWRGTSGPYEQYF. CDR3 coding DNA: TGTGCCTGGAGAGGGACTAGCGGACCCTACGAGCAGTACTTC.

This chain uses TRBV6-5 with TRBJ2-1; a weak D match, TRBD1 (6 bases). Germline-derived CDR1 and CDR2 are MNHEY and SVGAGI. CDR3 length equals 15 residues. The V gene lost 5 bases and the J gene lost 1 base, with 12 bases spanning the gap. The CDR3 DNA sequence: TGTGCCAGCAGTCCTTGGGACAATTCCTACAATGAGCAGTTCTTC. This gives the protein CASSPWDNSYNEQFF.

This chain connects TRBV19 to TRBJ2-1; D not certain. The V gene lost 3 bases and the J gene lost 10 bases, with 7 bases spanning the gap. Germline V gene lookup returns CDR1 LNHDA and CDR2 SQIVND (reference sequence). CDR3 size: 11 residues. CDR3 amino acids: CASSMESEQFF. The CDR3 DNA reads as TGTGCCAGTAGTATGGAGAGCGAGCAGTTCTTC.

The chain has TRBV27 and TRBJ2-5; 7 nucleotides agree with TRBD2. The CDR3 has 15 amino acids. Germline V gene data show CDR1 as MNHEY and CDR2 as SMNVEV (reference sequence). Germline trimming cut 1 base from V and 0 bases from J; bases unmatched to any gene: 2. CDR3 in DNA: TGTGCCAGCAGTTTATTTCTAGCGGACCAAGAGACCCAGTACTTC. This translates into CASSLFLADQETQYF.

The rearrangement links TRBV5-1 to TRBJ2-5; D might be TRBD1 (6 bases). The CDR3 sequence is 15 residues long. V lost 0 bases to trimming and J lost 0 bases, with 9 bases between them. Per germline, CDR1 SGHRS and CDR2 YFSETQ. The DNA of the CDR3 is TGCGCCAGCAGCTTGGAGGGGGTGTACCAAGAGACCCAGTACTTC. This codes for CASSLEGVYQETQYF.